The source of this T cell receptor beta chain is a study of T cells after posttransplantation cyclophosphamide. Generated by immunoSEQ multiplex PCR, the TCRdb table keeps only in-frame clones and is missing some. This table holds roughly 11,000 clones, approximately 80% found once. Study-wide findings and caveats: Recipient CMV seropositivity and CMV reactivation strongly tracked TRB clonality. Later post-transplant blood repertoires were often dominated by donor CD8+ memory clones.

With regard to this clone: Its antigen is as yet unknown.

Sampled 1 year posttransplant, controls received myeloablative marrow transplants, methotrexate and a calcineurin inhibitor. This CDR3 comprises 13 residues. V was clipped by 4 bases and J by 11 bases, with 18 bases between them. In germline, CDR1 is SGHRS, CDR2 YFSETQ. The receptor was isolated from a male patient in his 30s who received an allogeneic stem cell transplant from an unrelated donor, was CMV-positive, and had acute GVHD only. A share of the T cells may be of graft donor origin. V and J are TRBV5-1 and TRBJ2-5; a possible D gene is TRBD1 (6 bases). This sample comprised PBMCs, obtained about 350 days after allogeneic stem cell transplant with calcineurin inhibitor and methotrexate. CDR3 protein: CASSQPGALEQYF. CDR3 nucleotide sequence: TGCGCCAGCAGCCAACCAGGGGCTTTAGAGCAGTACTTC.